The TCR beta chain under discussion was sequenced for a study of blood T cell repertoires in COVID-19. Study details: From the United States, Italy and Spain came samples of acute and convalescent COVID-19. Sample material is recorded as cDNA or gDNA derived from T cells, B-cell-depleted T cells, or PBMCs.

In germline, CDR1 is LNHDA, CDR2 SQIVND (reference sequence). The CDR3 covers 15 residues. Losses at the gene ends were 6 bases for V and 3 bases for J; bases not matched to a gene: 5. Source study methods: Cell counts per sample came from amplifying reference gene primers. Profiled with immunoSEQ multiplex PCR; TCRdb holds only in-frame clones, not every one. V and J calls and clone size are copied from that table; D and trimming were computed from the DNA. The sample holds some 160,000 clones, almost 85% seen once. What was sequenced was peripheral blood. V and J are TRBV19 and TRBJ2-2; 9 nucleotides agree with TRBD1. The clonotype was recovered from a woman over 75 with COVID-19, enrolled during active disease. CDR3 sequence (DNA): TGTGCCAGTAGGAGGGGACAGGGTTACACCGGGGAGCTGTTTTTT. As protein: CASRRGQGYTGELFF.